The rows below give T cell receptor beta chains drawn from one sample of a study of T cells in localized non-small cell lung cancer. Assay used: immunoSEQ multiplex PCR; TCRdb lists only in-frame clones, some missing. The sample has 1,600 or so clones, roughly 40% seen once; the top ten hold roughly 43%. Source: lung tumor tissue, taken before any cancer treatment. The receptors were gathered from an older male donor with stage II lung adenocarcinoma. CDR3s include the opening cysteine and the closing phenylalanine or tryptophan. D genes are given only for firm matches. The size field is filled for only some rows; it gives once, few, many or a size class.

NA | TRBD2 | TRBJ2-1 | TRBV4-1 | CASSRERDSNEQFF | TGCGCCAGCAGCCGAGAGCGGGATAGCAATGAGCAGTTCTTC
NA | NA | TRBJ2-5 | TRBV25-1 | CASDDRFQETQYF | TGTGCCAGCGACGACAGGTTTCAAGAGACCCAGTACTTC
medium-sized | NA | TRBJ2-5 | TRBV6-8 | CASSRLASGSTQYF | TGTGCCAGCAGTCGGCTGGCATCGGGTTCGACCCAGTACTTC
NA | TRBD2 | TRBJ2-1 | TRBV11-3 | CASSFAGGRNEQFF | TGTGCCAGCAGCTTTGCGGGAGGGAGGAATGAGCAGTTCTTC
NA | NA | TRBJ1-5 | TRBV14 | CASSGFNQPQHF | TGTGCCAGCAGCGGTTTTAATCAGCCCCAGCATTTT
NA | NA | TRBJ2-4 | TRBV6-4 | CASSDRYSKNIQYF | TGTGCCAGCAGTGACAGGTATTCCAAAAACATTCAGTACTTC
NA | NA | TRBJ1-2 | TRBV6-8 | CASKLGLGGYTF | TGTGCCAGCAAACTGGGGCTAGGTGGCTACACCTTC
NA | NA | TRBJ2-1 | TRBV1 | CASSQRGSAYNEQFF | TGCGCCAGCAGCCAACGCGGGAGCGCATACAATGAGCAGTTCTTC
NA | NA | TRBJ2-2 | TRBV18 | CASSPQGSGELFF | TGTGCCAGCTCACCACAGGGGTCCGGGGAGCTGTTTTTT
few | NA | TRBJ2-1 | TRBV11-3 | CASSPRPASSYNEQFF | TGTGCCAGCAGCCCCCGACCGGCCAGCTCCTACAATGAGCAGTTCTTC
few | NA | TRBJ1-5 | TRBV19 | CASNLRVQLQPQHF | TGTGCCAGTAACTTAAGGGTCCAACTTCAGCCCCAGCATTTT
NA | NA | TRBJ2-1 | TRBV19 | CASSQQSGPYYNEQFF | TGTGCCAGTAGCCAACAATCGGGACCGTACTACAATGAGCAGTTCTTC